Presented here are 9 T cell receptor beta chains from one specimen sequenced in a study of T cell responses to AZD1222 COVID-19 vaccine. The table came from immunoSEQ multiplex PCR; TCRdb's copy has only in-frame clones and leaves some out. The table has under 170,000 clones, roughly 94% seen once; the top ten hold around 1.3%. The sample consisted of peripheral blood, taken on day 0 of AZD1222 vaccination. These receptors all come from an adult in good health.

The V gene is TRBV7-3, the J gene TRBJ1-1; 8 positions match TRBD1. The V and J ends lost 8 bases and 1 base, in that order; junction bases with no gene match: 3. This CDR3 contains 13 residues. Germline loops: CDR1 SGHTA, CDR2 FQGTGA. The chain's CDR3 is CASSTGGNTEAFF. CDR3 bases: TGTGCCAGCTCCACAGGGGGGAACACTGAAGCTTTCTTT. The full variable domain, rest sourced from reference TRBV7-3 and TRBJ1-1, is GAGVSQTPSNKVTEKGKYVELRCDPISGHTALYWYRQSLGQGPEFLIYFQGTGAADDSGLPNDRFFAVRPEGSVSTLKIQRTERGDSAVYLCASSTGGNTEAFFGQGTRLTVV.

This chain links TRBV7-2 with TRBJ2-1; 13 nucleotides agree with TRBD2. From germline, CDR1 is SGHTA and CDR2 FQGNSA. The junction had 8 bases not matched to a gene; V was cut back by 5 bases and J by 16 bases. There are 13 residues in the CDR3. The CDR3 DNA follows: TGTGCCAGCAGCCTACGGACTAGCGGGAGTCAATTCTTC. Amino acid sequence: CASSLRTSGSQFF.

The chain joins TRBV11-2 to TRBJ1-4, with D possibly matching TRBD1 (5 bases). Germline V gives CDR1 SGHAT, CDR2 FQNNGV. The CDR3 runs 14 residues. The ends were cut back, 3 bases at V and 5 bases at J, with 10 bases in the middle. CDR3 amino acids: CASSFTGLNEKLFF. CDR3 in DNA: TGTGCCAGCAGCTTTACAGGATTGAATGAAAAACTGTTTTTT.

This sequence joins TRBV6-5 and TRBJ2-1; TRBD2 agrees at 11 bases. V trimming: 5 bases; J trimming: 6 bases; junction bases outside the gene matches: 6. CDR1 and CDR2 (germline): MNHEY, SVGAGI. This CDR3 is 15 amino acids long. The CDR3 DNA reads TGTGCCAGCAGTCTCTTTAGCGGGGGGGGCAATGAGCAGTTCTTC. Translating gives CASSLFSGGGNEQFF.

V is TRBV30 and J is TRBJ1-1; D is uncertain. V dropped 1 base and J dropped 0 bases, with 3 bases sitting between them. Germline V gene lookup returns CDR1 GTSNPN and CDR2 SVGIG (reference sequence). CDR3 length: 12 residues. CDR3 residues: CAWSALNTEAFF. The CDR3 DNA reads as TGTGCCTGGAGTGCTCTGAACACTGAAGCTTTCTTT.

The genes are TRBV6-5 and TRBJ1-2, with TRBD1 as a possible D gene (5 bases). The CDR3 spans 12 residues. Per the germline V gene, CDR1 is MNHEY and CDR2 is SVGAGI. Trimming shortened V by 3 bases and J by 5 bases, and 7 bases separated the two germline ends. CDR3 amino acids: CASSYPGYGYTF. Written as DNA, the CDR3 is TGTGCCAGCAGTTATCCAGGGTATGGCTACACCTTC.

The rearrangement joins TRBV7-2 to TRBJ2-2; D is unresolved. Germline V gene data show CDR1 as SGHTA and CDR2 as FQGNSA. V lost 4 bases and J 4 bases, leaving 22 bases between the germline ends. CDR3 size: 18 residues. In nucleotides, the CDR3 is TGTGCCAGCAGCTATGCGAGACTCCTATATTCGAGCACCGGGGAGCTGTTTTTT. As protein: CASSYARLLYSSTGELFF.

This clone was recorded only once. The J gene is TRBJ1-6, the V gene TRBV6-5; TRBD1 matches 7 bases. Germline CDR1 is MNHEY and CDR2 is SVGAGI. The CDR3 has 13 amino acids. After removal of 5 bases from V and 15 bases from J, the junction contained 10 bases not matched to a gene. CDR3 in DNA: TGTGCCAGCAGTCGGGACAGTTCGGGTCTCCTCCACTTT. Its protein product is CASSRDSSGLLHF.

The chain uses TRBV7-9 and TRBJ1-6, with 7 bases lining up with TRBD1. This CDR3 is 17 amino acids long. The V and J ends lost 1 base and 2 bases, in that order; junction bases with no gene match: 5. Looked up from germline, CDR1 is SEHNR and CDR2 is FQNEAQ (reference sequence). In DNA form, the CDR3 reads TGTGCCAGCAGCTTAGATATAGGGGGCACCTATAATTCACCCCTCCACTTT. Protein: CASSLDIGGTYNSPLHF.